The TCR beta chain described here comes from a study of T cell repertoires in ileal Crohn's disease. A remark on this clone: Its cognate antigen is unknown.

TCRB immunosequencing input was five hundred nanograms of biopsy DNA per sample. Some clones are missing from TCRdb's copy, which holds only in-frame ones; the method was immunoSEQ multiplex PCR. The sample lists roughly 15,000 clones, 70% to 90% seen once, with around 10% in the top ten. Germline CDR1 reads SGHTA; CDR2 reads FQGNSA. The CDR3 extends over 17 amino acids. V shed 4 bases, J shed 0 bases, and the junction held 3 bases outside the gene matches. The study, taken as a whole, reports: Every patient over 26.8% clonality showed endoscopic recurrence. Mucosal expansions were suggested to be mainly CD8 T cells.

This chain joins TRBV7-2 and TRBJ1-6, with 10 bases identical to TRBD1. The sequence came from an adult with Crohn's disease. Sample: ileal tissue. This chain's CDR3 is CASSSRTGGSYNSPLHF. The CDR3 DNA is TGTGCCAGCAGCTCCAGGACAGGGGGCTCCTATAATTCACCCCTCCACTTT.